The 13 T cell receptor beta chains listed next were all sequenced from one sample in a study of early T cells in non-severe SARS-CoV-2 infection (dated by TCRdb to about 2021). The protocol used for the library was 5' RACE. This sample was sequenced with a NextSeq 500. Through fastp at Q25 and MiXCR, TCRdb rebuilt clones from the public reads, retaining in-frame beta chains. One record per CDR3 amino acid sequence lists the most common genes and DNA. The sample table holds 59,000 or so distinct CDR3 sequences, of which roughly 12% were seen once. The biggest ten clones account for around 1.5% of the sample. The source material was whole blood, sampled at baseline. The receptor set was obtained from an adult who was a healthcare worker with PCR-confirmed SARS-CoV-2 infection or an uninfected control (not recorded which).

This clonotype has at least ten counts. The rearrangement joins TRBV20-1 to TRBJ1-5; TRBD1 matches 9 bases. Trimming took 6 bases from V and 7 from J; bases not matched to a gene: 19. The length of the CDR3 is 17 residues. The V gene's germline CDR1 is DFQATT and CDR2 SNEGSKA (reference sequence). This CDR3 reads CSASLVEGGTGSQPQHF. CDR3 DNA sequence: TGCAGTGCCAGCCTCGTGGAAGGGGGGACAGGGTCACAGCCCCAGCATTTT.

The chain uses TRBV30 and TRBJ1-2; no definite D call. CDR1 and CDR2 from the germline V gene are GTSNPN and SVGIG (reference sequence). CDR3 length equals 12 residues. Trimming stripped 1 base from V and 5 bases from J, with 8 bases between. CDR3 loop: CAWSGTKYGYTF. For the CDR3, the DNA is TGTGCCTGGAGTGGAACGAAGTATGGCTACACCTTC.

This clonotype was seen once. CDR3 in amino acids: CASSLVLAHYGYTF. The DNA for the CDR3 is TGTGCCAGCAGCTTAGTTCTAGCTCACTATGGCTACACCTTC. The V and J genes are TRBV7-2 and TRBJ1-2, with D unclear. CDR3 length equals 14 residues. Trimming stripped 1 base from V and 3 bases from J, with 9 bases between. The germline V gene encodes CDR1 SGHTA and CDR2 FQGNSA.

There are a few counts of this clonotype. The chain joins TRBV11-3 to TRBJ2-1; D may be TRBD1 or TRBD2 (5 bases each). CDR3 length: 13 residues. Germline CDR1 SGHNT, CDR2 YENEEA. V dropped 4 bases and J dropped 7 bases, with 11 bases sitting between them. The CDR3 is CASSSGTVNEQFF. DNA of the CDR3: TGTGCCAGCAGCTCCGGGACGGTTAATGAGCAGTTCTTC.

This clonotype has a handful of counts. The rearrangement uses TRBV27 and TRBJ2-1; D might be TRBD1 (6 bases). Trimming took 3 bases from V and 4 from J, leaving 13 bases between them. This CDR3 is 15 amino acids long. Germline CDR1 is MNHEY and CDR2 is SMNVEV (reference sequence). As DNA, the CDR3 is TGTGCCAGCAGTTTGGTTGGGACACCGTACAATGAGCAGTTCTTC. Translation: CASSLVGTPYNEQFF.

This clonotype was seen more than once but under ten times. This chain joins TRBV7-9 and TRBJ2-5; TRBD2 might be the D (6 bases). Trimming removed 5 bases at V and 2 bases at J, with 15 bases between. The CDR3 covers 15 residues. CDR1 is SEHNR and CDR2 is FQNEAQ in the germline V gene (reference sequence). The CDR3 protein is CASSPGDFEQETQYF. As DNA, the CDR3 is TGTGCCAGCAGCCCGGGGGACTTCGAGCAAGAGACCCAGTACTTC. The complete variable domain, with remaining parts taken from reference TRBV7-9 and TRBJ2-5, reads DTGVSQNPRHKITKRGQNVTFRCDPISEHNRLYWYRQTLGQGPEFLTYFQNEAQLEKSRLLSDRFSAERPKGSFSTLEIQRTEQGDSAMYLCASSPGDFEQETQYFGPGTRLLVL.

The V and J genes are TRBV29-1 and TRBJ1-4, with D possibly being TRBD1 (5 bases). V shed 0 bases and J shed 8 bases, with 10 bases lying between them. Germline CDR1 reads SQVTM; CDR2 reads ANQGSEA. CDR3 length equals 13 residues. The CDR3 DNA follows: TGCAGCGTTGAAGATCCGGCAGGGGAAAAACTGTTTTTT. It specifies CSVEDPAGEKLFF.

V gene TRBV4-2 combines with J gene TRBJ2-1; D may be TRBD2 (6 bases). This CDR3 has 13 amino acids. Germline V gives CDR1 LGHNA, CDR2 YNFKEQ. Trimming removed 1 base from V and 9 bases from J, with 10 bases in between. The CDR3 nucleotides are TGTGCCAGCAGCCAAGGGGGAGCGGGTGAGCAGTTCTTC. This codes for CASSQGGAGEQFF.

The V and J genes are TRBV28 and TRBJ2-3, with D maybe TRBD2 (6 bases). V was cut by 6 bases and J by 0 bases, with 10 bases left in between. CDR3 size: 14 residues. Germline V gene lookup returns CDR1 MDHEN and CDR2 SYDVKM. The DNA of the CDR3 is TGTGCCAGCAGCCAACTAGCTAGCACAGATACGCAGTATTTT. Its translation is CASSQLASTDTQYF.

This clonotype was recorded a few times. V and J are TRBV3-1 and TRBJ2-7; 9 nucleotides line up with TRBD2. This CDR3 region has 15 residues. CDR1 and CDR2 (germline): LGHDT, YNNKEL (reference sequence). With 2 bases clipped from V and 2 bases from J, the junction kept 4 bases outside the gene matches. For the CDR3, the DNA is TGTGCCAGCAGCCAAATCGAGCGGGGGGCCTACGAGCAGTACTTC. Protein product: CASSQIERGAYEQYF.

V usage is TRBV29-1 and J usage is TRBJ1-1, with a possible D match to TRBD1 (5 bases). Germline CDR1 and CDR2: SQVTM and ANQGSEA. Trimming pared 5 bases from V and 8 bases from J, leaving 18 bases between. This CDR3 contains 13 residues. The CDR3 region has the DNA TGCAGCGTTTTGGACATCCGGAGGTCCGAAGCTTTCTTT. This sequence encodes CSVLDIRRSEAFF.

The chain recombines TRBV28 with TRBJ2-2; no clear D. The CDR3 is 16 amino acids. In germline, CDR1 is MDHEN, CDR2 SYDVKM. Trimming cost V 6 bases and J 7 bases, with 21 bases left between them. CDR3 nucleotides: TGTGCCAGCAGGGGCGCGGAGTGGGCTGGCGTCGGGGAGCTGTTTTTT. This translates into CASRGAEWAGVGELFF.

The chain uses TRBV19 and TRBJ1-4; D unresolved. The V end was cut by 3 bases, the J end by 6 bases, with 17 bases between. Germline loops: CDR1 LNHDA, CDR2 SQIVND (reference sequence). CDR3 length: 16 residues. CDR3 nucleotides: TGTGCCAGTAGTATCAGAAGTGGCGGCTTTGATGAAAAACTGTTTTTT. This encodes CASSIRSGGFDEKLFF.